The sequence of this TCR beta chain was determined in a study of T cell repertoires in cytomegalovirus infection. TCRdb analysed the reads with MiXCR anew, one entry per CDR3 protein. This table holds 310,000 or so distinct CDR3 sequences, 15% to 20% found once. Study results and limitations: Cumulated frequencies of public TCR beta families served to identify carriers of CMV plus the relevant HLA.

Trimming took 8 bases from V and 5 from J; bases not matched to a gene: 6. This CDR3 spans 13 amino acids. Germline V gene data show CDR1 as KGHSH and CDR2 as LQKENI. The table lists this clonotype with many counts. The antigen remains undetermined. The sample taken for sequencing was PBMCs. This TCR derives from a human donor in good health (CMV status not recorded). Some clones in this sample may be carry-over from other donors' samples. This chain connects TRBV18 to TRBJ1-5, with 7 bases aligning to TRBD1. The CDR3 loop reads CASSPDRDQPQHF. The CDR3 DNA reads TGTGCCAGCAGCCCAGACAGGGATCAGCCCCAGCATTTT.